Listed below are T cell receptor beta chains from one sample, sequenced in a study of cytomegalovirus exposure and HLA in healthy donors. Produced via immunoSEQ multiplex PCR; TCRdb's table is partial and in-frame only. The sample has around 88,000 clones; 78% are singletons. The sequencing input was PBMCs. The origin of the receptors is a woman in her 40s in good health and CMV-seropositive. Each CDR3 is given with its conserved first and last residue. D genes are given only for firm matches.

CASSLGTGHDEQYF	TGCGCCAGCAGCTTGGGGACAGGGCACGACGAGCAGTACTTC	TRBV5-1	TRBJ2-7	TRBD1
CASSLEGGLNYGYTF	TGCGCCAGCAGCTTGGAGGGAGGATTGAACTATGGCTACACCTTC	TRBV5-1	TRBJ1-2	NA
CASNEGYNEQFF	TGTGCCAGTAATGAGGGCTACAATGAGCAGTTCTTC	TRBV19	TRBJ2-1	NA
CASSLTADTYEQYF	TGTGCCAGCAGCTTAACGGCAGACACTTACGAGCAGTACTTC	TRBV7-9	TRBJ2-7	NA
CASSLISSGRGEQFF	TGTGCCAGCAGCTTGATCTCTAGCGGGAGAGGGGAGCAGTTCTTC	TRBV5-6	TRBJ2-1	TRBD2
CASSVYTGNTQYF	TGTGCCAGCAGCGTCTATACGGGAAATACGCAGTATTTT	TRBV9	TRBJ2-3	NA
CSVRDTITDTQYF	TGCAGCGTTCGGGACACAATCACAGATACGCAGTATTTT	TRBV29-1	TRBJ2-3	NA
CASNRDSGAYEQYF	TGTGCCAGCAATAGGGACAGTGGGGCCTACGAGCAGTACTTC	TRBV2	TRBJ2-7	TRBD1
CASSAEDSYEQYF	TGCGCCAGCAGCGCGGAGGATTCCTACGAGCAGTACTTC	TRBV4-1	TRBJ2-7	NA
CASSDRWGGVALGTEAFF	TGCGCCAGCAGTGACAGGTGGGGGGGTGTAGCGCTAGGCACTGAAGCTTTCTTT	TRBV10-2	TRBJ1-1	NA
CASGLSYEQYF	TGTGCCAGCGGGCTTTCCTACGAGCAGTACTTC	TRBV7-8	TRBJ2-7	NA
CASSLEPPTTGLNEKLFF	TGTGCCAGCAGCTTAGAGCCCCCTACGACAGGGCTGAATGAAAAACTGTTTTTT	TRBV7-6	TRBJ1-4	TRBD1
CASSLLDSSYEQYF	TGTGCCAGCAGCTTACTGGACAGCTCCTACGAGCAGTACTTC	TRBV7-9	TRBJ2-7	NA
CASGESGGGYTF	TGTGCCAGCGGGGAGTCAGGCGGTGGCTACACCTTC	TRBV7-3	TRBJ1-2	NA